These 4 T cell receptor beta chains were sequenced from one sample in a study of beta chain features in type 1 diabetes. Broader study findings: In all four CD4+ subsets, TCRB CDR3 length was significantly, moderately reduced in type 1 diabetes.

Which antigens these TCRs recognize remains unknown. Expressed TCRB transcripts were sequenced because the isolated RNA had all been reverse transcribed beforehand. Repertoires were generated with immunoSEQ multiplex PCR, while TCRdb's copy carries only in-frame clones and drops some. The profile shows around 130,000 clones, 7% to 10% of them singletons. The sample consisted of central memory CD4+ T cells from blood. Receptors were obtained from a young man with type 1 diabetes.

This clone was seen only once. The chain employs TRBV7-2 and TRBJ2-3; possible D gene TRBD2, 6 bases. The CDR3 spans 15 residues. Germline loops: CDR1 SGHTA, CDR2 FQGNSA. Trimming stripped 6 bases from V and 2 bases from J, with 15 bases between. The DNA of the CDR3 is TGTGCCAGCAGTTTATTCAAGGGACTCACAGATACGCAGTATTTT. Translating it yields CASSLFKGLTDTQYF.

This clone was observed a few times. V is TRBV4-3 and J is TRBJ2-1; 11 nucleotides match TRBD2. With V trimmed by 4 bases and J by 10 bases, 6 bases remained unmatched. CDR3 length: 14 amino acids. CDR1 and CDR2 (germline): LGHNA, YSLEER. The CDR3 coding sequence is TGCGCCAGCAGCCCATTAGCGGGGGGGCACGAGCAGTTCTTC. Translation: CASSPLAGGHEQFF.

This clone appeared a single time. DNA of the CDR3: TGTGCCAGCAGTCGCGGGGTCACCGGGGAGCTGTTTTTT. This encodes CASSRGVTGELFF. V usage is TRBV6-5 and J usage is TRBJ2-2; TRBD2 is a possible D gene (6 bases). The CDR3 covers 13 residues. Germline V gives CDR1 MNHEY, CDR2 SVGAGI. Trimming took 5 bases from V and 4 from J, leaving 8 bases between them.

The rearrangement joins TRBV5-1 to TRBJ2-7; a possible D gene is TRBD2 (6 bases). The V gene lost 9 bases and the J gene lost 7 bases, with 17 bases spanning the gap. This CDR3 is built from 12 residues. Germline CDR1 and CDR2: SGHRS and YFSETQ. The CDR3 reads CATARDRGEQYF. The DNA for the CDR3 is TGCGCCACCGCCAGGGACCGGGGGGAGCAGTACTTC.